This T cell receptor beta chain stems from a study of shared clonotypes between healthy human individuals. General study findings and limits: Naive subsets generally exceeded memory subsets in estimated richness. Clonotypes that were shared across a handful of donors made up roughly 5.2% of naive CD4 clonotypes.

Notes on this clone: Its antigen is as yet unknown.

Naive CD8 populations comprised CD45RO-negative cells positively selected for CCR7, excluding terminally differentiated effector memory CD45RA+ cells. In the authors' methods: Filtering of immunoSEQ junctional sequences could not match full-length read filtering. Libraries were prepared by immunoSEQ multiplex PCR; TCRdb keeps only in-frame clonotypes and omits some of them. V and J calls and clone size are copied from that table; D and trimming were computed from the DNA. The sample records about 2.1 million clones, roughly 91% being singletons. Sequenced input: naive CD8+ T cells from PBMCs. This receptor was obtained from a man between 18 and 29 years old in good health. Some clones in this sample may be carry-over from other donors' samples.

CDR3 DNA sequence: TGTGCCAGCAGTTACTTAACAGGGGTCGGAAACACCATATATTTT. Amino acids: CASSYLTGVGNTIYF. The chain employs TRBV6-5 and TRBJ1-3; 7 positions agree with TRBD1. Germline V CDR1 and CDR2: MNHEY, SVGAGI. The length of the CDR3 is 15 residues. The J segment lost 4 bases and the V segment lost 1 base, leaving 4 bases of the junction unmatched.